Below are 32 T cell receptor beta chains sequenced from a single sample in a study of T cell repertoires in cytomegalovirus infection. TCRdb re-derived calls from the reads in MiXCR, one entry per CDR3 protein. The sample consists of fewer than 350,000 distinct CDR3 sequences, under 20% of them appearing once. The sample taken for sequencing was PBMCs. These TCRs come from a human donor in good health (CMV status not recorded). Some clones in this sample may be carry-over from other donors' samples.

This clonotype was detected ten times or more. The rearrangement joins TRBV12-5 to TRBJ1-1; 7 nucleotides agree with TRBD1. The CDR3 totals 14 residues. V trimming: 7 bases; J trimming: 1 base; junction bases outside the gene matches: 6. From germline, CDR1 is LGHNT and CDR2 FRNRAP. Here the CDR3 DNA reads TGTGCTAGTGATCAGGGACAGACGAACACTGAAGCTTTCTTT. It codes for CASDQGQTNTEAFF.

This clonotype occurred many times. DNA of the CDR3: TGTGCCAGCACAGATACGGGACAACCTAATGAAAAACTGTTTTTT. Protein sequence: CASTDTGQPNEKLFF. V and J are TRBV7-9 and TRBJ1-4, with D possibly being TRBD1 (6 bases). The CDR3 spans 15 residues. Trimming shortened V by 7 bases and J by 3 bases, and 15 bases separated the two germline ends. The germline gives CDR1 SEHNR, CDR2 FQNEAQ (reference sequence).

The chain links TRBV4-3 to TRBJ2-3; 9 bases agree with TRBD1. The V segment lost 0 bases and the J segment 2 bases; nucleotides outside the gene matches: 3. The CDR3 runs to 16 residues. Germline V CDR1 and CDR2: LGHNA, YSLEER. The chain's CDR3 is CASSQEDRGLTDTQYF. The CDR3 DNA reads TGCGCCAGCAGCCAAGAGGACAGGGGACTCACAGATACGCAGTATTTT.

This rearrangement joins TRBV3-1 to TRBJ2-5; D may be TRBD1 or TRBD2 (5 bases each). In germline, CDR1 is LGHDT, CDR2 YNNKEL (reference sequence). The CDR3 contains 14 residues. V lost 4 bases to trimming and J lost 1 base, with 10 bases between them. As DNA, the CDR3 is TGTGCCAGCAGCCTCTGGGACCCCCAAGAGACCCAGTACTTC. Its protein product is CASSLWDPQETQYF.

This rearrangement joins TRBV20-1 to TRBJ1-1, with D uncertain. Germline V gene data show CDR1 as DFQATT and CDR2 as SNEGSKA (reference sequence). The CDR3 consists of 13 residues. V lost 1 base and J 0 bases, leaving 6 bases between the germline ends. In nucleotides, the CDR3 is TGCAGTGCTAGAGGGCCGGTGAACACTGAAGCTTTCTTT. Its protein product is CSARGPVNTEAFF.

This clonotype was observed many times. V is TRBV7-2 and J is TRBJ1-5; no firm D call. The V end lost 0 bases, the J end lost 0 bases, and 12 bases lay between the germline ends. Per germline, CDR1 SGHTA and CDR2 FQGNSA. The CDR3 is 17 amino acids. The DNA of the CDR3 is TGTGCCAGCAGCTTAGCTCGGGCAGTAAATAGCAATCAGCCCCAGCATTTT. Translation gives CASSLARAVNSNQPQHF.

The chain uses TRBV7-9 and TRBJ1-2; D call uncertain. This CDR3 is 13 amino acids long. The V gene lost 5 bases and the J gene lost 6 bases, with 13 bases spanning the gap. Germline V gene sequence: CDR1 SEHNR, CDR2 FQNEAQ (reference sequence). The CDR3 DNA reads TGTGCCAGCAGCACCGAGGCTGGCGATGGCTACACCTTC. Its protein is CASSTEAGDGYTF.

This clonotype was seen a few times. This CDR3 reads CASIAGGVGTEAFF. The DNA for the CDR3 is TGTGCCAGCATCGCGGGGGGGGTTGGCACTGAAGCTTTCTTT. The rearrangement uses TRBV6-2 or TRBV6-3 and TRBJ1-1; the D gene is possibly TRBD1 (5 bases). CDR3 length equals 14 residues. Germline V gene data show CDR1 as MNHEY and CDR2 as SVGEGT. Trimming left V 7 bases short and J 4 bases short, with 16 bases between.

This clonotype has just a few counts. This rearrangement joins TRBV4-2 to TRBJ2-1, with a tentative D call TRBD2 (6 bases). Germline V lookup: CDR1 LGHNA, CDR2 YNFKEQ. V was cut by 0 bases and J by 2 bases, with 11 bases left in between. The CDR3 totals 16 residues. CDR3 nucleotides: TGTGCCAGCAGCCAAGATCTAGCGAGTCCCTACAATGAGCAGTTCTTC. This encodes CASSQDLASPYNEQFF.

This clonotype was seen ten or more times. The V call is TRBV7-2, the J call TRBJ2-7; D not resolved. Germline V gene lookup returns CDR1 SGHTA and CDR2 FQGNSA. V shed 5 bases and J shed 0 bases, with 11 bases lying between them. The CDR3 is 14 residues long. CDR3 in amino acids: CASSLSRASYEQYF. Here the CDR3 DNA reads TGTGCCAGCAGCCTATCACGCGCCTCCTACGAGCAGTACTTC.

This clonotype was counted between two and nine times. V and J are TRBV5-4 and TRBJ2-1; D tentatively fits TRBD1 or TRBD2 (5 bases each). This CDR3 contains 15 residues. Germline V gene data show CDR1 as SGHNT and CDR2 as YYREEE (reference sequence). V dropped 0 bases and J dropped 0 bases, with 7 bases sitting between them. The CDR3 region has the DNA TGTGCCAGCAGCTTGGTGGGGGTCTCCTACAATGAGCAGTTCTTC. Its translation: CASSLVGVSYNEQFF.

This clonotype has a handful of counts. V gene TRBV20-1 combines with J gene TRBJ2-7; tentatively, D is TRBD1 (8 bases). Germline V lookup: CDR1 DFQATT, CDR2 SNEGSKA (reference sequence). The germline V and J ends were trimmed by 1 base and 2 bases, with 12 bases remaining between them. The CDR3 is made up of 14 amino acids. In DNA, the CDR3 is TGCAGTGCTAGAGGCACAGGGGGGGCCTACGAGCAGTACTTC. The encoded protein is CSARGTGGAYEQYF.

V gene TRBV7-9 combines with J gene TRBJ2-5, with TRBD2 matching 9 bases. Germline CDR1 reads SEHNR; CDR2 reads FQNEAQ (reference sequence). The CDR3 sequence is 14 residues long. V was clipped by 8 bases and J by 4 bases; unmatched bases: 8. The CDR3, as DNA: TGTGCCAGCTTAGATCGGCGGGGGGGAGAGACCCAGTACTTC. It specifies CASLDRRGGETQYF.

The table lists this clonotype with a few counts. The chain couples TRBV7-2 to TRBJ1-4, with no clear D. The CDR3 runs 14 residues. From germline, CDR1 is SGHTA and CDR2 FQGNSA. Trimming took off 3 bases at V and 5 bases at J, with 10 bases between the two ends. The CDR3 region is CASSFQGINEKLFF. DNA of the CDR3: TGTGCCAGCAGCTTTCAAGGGATCAATGAAAAACTGTTTTTT.

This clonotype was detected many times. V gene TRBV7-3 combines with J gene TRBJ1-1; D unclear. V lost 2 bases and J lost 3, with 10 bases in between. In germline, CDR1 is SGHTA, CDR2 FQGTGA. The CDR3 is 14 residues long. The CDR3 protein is CASSLVLEDTEAFF. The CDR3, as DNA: TGTGCCAGCAGCTTAGTATTAGAAGACACTGAAGCTTTCTTT.

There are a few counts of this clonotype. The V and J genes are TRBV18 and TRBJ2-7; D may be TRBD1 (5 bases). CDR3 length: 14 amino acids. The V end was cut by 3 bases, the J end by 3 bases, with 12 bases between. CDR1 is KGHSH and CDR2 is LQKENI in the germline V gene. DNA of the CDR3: TGTGCCAGCTCACCGGGGCTACAAATCTACGAGCAGTACTTC. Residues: CASSPGLQIYEQYF.

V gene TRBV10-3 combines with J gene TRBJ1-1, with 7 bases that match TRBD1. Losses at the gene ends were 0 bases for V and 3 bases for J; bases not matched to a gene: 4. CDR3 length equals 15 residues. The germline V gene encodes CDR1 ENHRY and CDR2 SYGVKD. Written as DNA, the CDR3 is TGTGCCATCAGTGAGTCGGCAGGGGGACACACTGAAGCTTTCTTT. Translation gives CAISESAGGHTEAFF.

Written as DNA, the CDR3 is TGTGCCAGTAGTCCCCGCCATGGGGCGACCTACGAGCAGTACTTC. This codes for CASSPRHGATYEQYF. J is TRBJ2-7 and V is TRBV19; perhaps TRBD1 as D (5 bases). Trimming shortened V by 5 bases and J by 2 bases, and 16 bases separated the two germline ends. Per germline, CDR1 LNHDA and CDR2 SQIVND (reference sequence). The length of the CDR3 is 15 residues. Variable domain in full (rest from reference TRBV19 and TRBJ2-7): DGGITQSPKYLFRKEGQNVTLSCEQNLNHDAMYWYRQDPGQGLRLIYYSQIVNDFQKGDIAEGYSVSREKKESFPLTVTSAQKNPTAFYLCASSPRHGATYEQYFGPGTRLTVT.

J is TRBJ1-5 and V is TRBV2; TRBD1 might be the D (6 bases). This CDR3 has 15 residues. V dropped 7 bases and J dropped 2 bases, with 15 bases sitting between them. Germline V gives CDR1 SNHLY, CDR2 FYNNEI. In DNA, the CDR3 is TGTGCCAGCACCGGGTGGGGGGCAGGCAATCAGCCCCAGCATTTT. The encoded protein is CASTGWGAGNQPQHF.

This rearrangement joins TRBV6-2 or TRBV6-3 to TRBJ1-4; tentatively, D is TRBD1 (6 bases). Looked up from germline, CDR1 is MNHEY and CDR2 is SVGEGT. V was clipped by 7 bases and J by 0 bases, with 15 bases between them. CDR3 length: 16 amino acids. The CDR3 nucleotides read TGTGCCAGCACCGACCCGGGGGCCCCAACTAATGAAAAACTGTTTTTT. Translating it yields CASTDPGAPTNEKLFF.

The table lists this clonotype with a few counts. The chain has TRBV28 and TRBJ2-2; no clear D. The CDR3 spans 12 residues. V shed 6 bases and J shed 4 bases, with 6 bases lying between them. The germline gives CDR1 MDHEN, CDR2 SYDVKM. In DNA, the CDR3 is TGTGCCAGCAGCGGAATCACCGGGGAGCTGTTTTTT. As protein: CASSGITGELFF.

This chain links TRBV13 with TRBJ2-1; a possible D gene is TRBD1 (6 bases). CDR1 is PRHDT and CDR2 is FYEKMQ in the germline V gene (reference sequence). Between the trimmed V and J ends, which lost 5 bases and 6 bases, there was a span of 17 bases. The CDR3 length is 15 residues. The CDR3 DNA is TGTGCCAGCAGCCAGGGGCTATTCCAACGCAATGAGCAGTTCTTC. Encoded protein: CASSQGLFQRNEQFF.

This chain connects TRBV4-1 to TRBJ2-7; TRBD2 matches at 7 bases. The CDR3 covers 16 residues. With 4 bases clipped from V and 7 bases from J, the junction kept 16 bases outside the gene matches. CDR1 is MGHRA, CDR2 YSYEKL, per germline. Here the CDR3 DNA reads TGCGCCAGCAGCCCTCCTGGGGGGGGGGGTCTGGGGGAGCAGTACTTC. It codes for CASSPPGGGGLGEQYF.

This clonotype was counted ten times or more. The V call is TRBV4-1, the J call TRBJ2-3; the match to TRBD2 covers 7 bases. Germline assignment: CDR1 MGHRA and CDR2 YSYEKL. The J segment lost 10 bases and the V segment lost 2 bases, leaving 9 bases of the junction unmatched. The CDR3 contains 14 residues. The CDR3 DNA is TGCGCCAGCAGCCAACCCCGGCGGGAGATGGCGCAGTATTTT. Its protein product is CASSQPRREMAQYF.

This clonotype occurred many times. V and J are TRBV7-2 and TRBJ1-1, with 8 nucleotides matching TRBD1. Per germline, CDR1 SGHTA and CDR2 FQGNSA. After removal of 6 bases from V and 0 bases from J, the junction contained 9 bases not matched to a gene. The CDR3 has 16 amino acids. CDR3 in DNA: TGTGCCAGCAGTCGGCCGGGACAGGACATGAACACTGAAGCTTTCTTT. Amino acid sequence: CASSRPGQDMNTEAFF.

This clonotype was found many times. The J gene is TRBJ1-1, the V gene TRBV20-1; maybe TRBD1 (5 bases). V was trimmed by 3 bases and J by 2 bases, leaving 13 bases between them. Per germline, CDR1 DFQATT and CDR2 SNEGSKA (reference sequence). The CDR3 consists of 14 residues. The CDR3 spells CSARPGGSNTEAFF. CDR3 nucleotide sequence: TGCAGTGCTAGGCCCGGGGGTAGCAACACTGAAGCTTTCTTT.

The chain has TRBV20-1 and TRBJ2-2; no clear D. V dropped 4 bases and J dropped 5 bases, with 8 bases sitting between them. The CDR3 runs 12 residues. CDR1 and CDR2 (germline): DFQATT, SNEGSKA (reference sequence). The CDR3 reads CSAKTQTGELFF. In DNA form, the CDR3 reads TGCAGTGCTAAGACCCAGACCGGGGAGCTGTTTTTT.

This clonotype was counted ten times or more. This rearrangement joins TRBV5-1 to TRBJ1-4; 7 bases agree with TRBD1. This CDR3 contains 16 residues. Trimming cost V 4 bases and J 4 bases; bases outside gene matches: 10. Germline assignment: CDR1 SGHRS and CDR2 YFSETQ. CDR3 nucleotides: TGCGCCAGCAGCCTCAGACAGGGCGGGGTTAATGAAAAACTGTTTTTT. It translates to CASSLRQGGVNEKLFF.

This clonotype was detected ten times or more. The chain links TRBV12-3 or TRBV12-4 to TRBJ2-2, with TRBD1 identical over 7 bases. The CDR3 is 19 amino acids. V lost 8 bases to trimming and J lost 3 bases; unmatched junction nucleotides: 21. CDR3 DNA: TGTGCCAGCGGAGATCGACAGGGTGATGTTTGGGGATACACCGGGGAGCTGTTTTTT. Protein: CASGDRQGDVWGYTGELFF.

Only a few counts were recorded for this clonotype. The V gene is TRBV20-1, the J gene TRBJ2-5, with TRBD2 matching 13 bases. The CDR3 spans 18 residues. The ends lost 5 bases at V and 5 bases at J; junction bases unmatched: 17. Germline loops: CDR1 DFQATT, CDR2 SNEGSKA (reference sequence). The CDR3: CSAPRPGLAGPGGETQYF. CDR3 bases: TGCAGTGCTCCCCGGCCGGGACTAGCGGGGCCAGGGGGGGAGACCCAGTACTTC.

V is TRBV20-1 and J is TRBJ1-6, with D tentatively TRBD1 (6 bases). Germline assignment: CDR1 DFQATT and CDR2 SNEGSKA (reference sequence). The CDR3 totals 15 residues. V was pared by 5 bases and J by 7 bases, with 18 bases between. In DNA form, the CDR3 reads TGCAGTGCTCGACCAACAGGGAGGGAAAATTCACCCCTCCACTTT. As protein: CSARPTGRENSPLHF.

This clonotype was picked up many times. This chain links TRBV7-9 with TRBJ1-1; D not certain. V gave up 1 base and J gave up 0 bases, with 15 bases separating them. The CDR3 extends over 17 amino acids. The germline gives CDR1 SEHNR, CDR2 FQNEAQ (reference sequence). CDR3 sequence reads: CASSLVGQAKLNTEAFF. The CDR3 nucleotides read TGTGCCAGCAGCTTAGTTGGTCAGGCAAAACTGAACACTGAAGCTTTCTTT.